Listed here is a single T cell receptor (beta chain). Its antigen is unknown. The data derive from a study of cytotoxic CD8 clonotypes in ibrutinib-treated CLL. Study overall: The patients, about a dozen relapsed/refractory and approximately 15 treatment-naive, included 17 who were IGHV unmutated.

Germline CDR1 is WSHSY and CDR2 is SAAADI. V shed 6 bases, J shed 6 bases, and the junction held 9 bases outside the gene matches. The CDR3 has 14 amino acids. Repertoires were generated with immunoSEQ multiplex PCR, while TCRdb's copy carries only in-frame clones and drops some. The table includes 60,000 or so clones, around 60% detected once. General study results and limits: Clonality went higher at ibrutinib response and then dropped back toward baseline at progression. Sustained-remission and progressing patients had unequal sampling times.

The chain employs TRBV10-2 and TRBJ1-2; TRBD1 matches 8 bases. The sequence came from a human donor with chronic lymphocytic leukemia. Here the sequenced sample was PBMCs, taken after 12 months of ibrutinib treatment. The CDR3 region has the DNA TGCGCCAGCAGAGGACAGGGCCCCTCAGATGGCTACACCTTC. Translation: CASRGQGPSDGYTF.